Below, one T cell receptor (beta chain) is given with its context. Its matching antigen is unknown. The authors ran the assay at deep level. TCRdb's table, derived via immunoSEQ multiplex PCR, lists solely in-frame clones and lacks some. The profile shows hundreds of thousands of clones, roughly 83% of them singletons. The data originate from a study of shared clonotypes between healthy human individuals. Study at large: Donors, aged 18 to 49, were a couple of women and a few men.

Without sorting, samples used 75 million to 100 million PBMCs for genomic DNA. The study, taken as a whole, reports: Clonotype sharing levels among donors were expected to vary with sequencing depth.

The trim removed 6 bases at V and 4 bases at J, leaving 3 bases unmatched. Germline V gene data show CDR1 as MRHNA and CDR2 as SNTAGT. CDR3 length: 14 residues. This rearrangement joins TRBV6-4 to TRBJ2-3; TRBD2 aligns across 11 bases. The source material was PBMCs. The clonotype was recovered from a woman in her thirties or forties in good health. Some clones in this sample may be carry-over from other donors' samples. CDR3 sequence reads: CASSLAGGADTQYF. The CDR3, as DNA: TGTGCCAGCAGCTTAGCGGGAGGGGCAGATACGCAGTATTTT.